A single sample gave rise to the 9 T cell receptor beta chains below, sequenced in a study of shared clonotypes between healthy human individuals. Data came from immunoSEQ multiplex PCR; TCRdb stores just in-frame clones and leaves some out. This table holds 2 million to 2.5 million clones, about 95% found once. Terminally differentiated effector memory CD45RA+ cells were left out of the naive CD8 fraction, which was CD45RO-negative and positively selected for CCR7. Sequenced: naive CD8+ T cells sorted from blood. Every receptor here comes from a man younger than 35 in good health.

This rearrangement joins TRBV18 to TRBJ1-2; TRBD1 is a possible D gene (6 bases). CDR3 length: 14 residues. V lost 2 bases and J lost 8, with 15 bases in between. The germline CDR1 and CDR2 sequences are KGHSH and LQKENI. CDR3 protein: CASSPENHGQGYTF. CDR3 sequence (DNA): TGTGCCAGCTCACCAGAGAACCACGGACAGGGCTACACCTTC.

Here the CDR3 DNA reads TGTGCCAGCAGTGAGACGGGACAGGGCCGAATTTATGGCTACACCTTC. This encodes CASSETGQGRIYGYTF. V is TRBV2 and J is TRBJ1-2, with TRBD1 matching over 9 bases. The CDR3 sequence is 16 residues long. The junction had 10 bases not matched to a gene; V was cut back by 3 bases and J by 5 bases. Germline loops: CDR1 SNHLY, CDR2 FYNNEI.

V and J are TRBV5-1 and TRBJ1-1; D ambiguous. CDR3 length: 12 amino acids. The V gene lost 0 bases and the J gene lost 8 bases, with 8 bases spanning the gap. Germline-derived CDR1 and CDR2 are SGHRS and YFSETQ. The DNA for the CDR3 is TGCGCCAGCAGCTTGGATACAGTGGAAGCTTTCTTT. Its protein product is CASSLDTVEAFF.

This clone was counted a single time. V and J are TRBV11-2 and TRBJ2-5; D could derive from TRBD1 or TRBD2 (6 bases each). V lost 1 base and J lost 4, with 13 bases in between. The CDR3 sequence is 15 residues long. Looked up from germline, CDR1 is SGHAT and CDR2 is FQNNGV. The CDR3 loop is CASSLGGGSSETQYF. In DNA, the CDR3 is TGTGCCAGCAGCTTAGGAGGGGGGTCTTCAGAGACCCAGTACTTC.

This chain connects TRBV7-9 to TRBJ2-7; 11 bases agree with TRBD2. The ends lost 2 bases at V and 0 bases at J; junction bases unmatched: 9. CDR3 length equals 18 residues. Germline assignment: CDR1 SEHNR and CDR2 FQNEAQ (reference sequence). Here the CDR3 reads CASSLKASGGPLSYEQYF. The CDR3 DNA is TGTGCCAGCAGCTTAAAGGCTAGCGGGGGGCCCCTCTCCTACGAGCAGTACTTC.

The rearrangement links TRBV4-1 to TRBJ2-7; 9 positions match TRBD2. Trimming removed 3 bases from V and 3 bases from J; junction bases left unmatched: 9. Germline V gene sequence: CDR1 MGHRA, CDR2 YSYEKL. This CDR3 is 16 amino acids long. The CDR3 here is CASSQSRTSVGYEQYF. Here the CDR3 DNA reads TGCGCCAGCAGCCAGTCCCGGACTAGCGTTGGCTACGAGCAGTACTTC.

J is TRBJ2-7 and V is TRBV27; D is possibly TRBD2 (5 bases). CDR3 length: 14 amino acids. Germline V gives CDR1 MNHEY, CDR2 SMNVEV (reference sequence). V was trimmed by 2 bases and J by 0 bases, leaving 8 bases between them. CDR3 nucleotide sequence: TGTGCCAGCAGTTTAAGGGAGAGCTCCTACGAGCAGTACTTC. This gives the protein CASSLRESSYEQYF.

The V and J genes are TRBV4-1 and TRBJ2-5; the D is unclear. Germline-derived CDR1 and CDR2 are MGHRA and YSYEKL. V was clipped by 1 base and J by 2 bases, with 11 bases between them. The CDR3 is made up of 15 amino acids. The DNA for the CDR3 is TGCGCCAGCAGCCAAGGGCAACACGTACAAGAGACCCAGTACTTC. Its protein is CASSQGQHVQETQYF.

This clone has only one observation. V usage is TRBV11-2 and J usage is TRBJ1-2, with D perhaps matching TRBD1 (6 bases). This CDR3 contains 16 residues. Trimming took 0 bases from V and 8 from J, leaving 19 bases between them. Germline CDR1 is SGHAT and CDR2 is FQNNGV. Here the CDR3 reads CASSLEGAPYRTGYTF. The DNA for the CDR3 is TGTGCCAGCAGCTTAGAGGGGGCTCCGTACCGAACGGGCTACACCTTC. The variable domain in full, completed from reference TRBV11-2 and TRBJ1-2, reads EAGVAQSPRYKIIEKRQSVAFWCNPISGHATLYWYQQILGQGPKLLIQFQNNGVVDDSQLPKDRFSAERLKGVDSTLKIQPAKLEDSAVYLCASSLEGAPYRTGYTFGSGTRLTVV.